Listed here are 17 T cell receptor beta chains from one sample, sequenced in a study of T cell clonality in common variable immunodeficiency. Profiling relied on immunoSEQ multiplex PCR, and the TCRdb table lists in-frame clones only, not all of them. The sample presents about 42,000 clones, none singletons. Sequenced material: peripheral blood mononuclear cells. These TCRs come from a person aged 18 to 75 in good health.

Many counts were recorded for this clone. The read halts 3 residues ahead of the CDR3 end, with the missing end drawn from the germline J gene. The chain joins TRBV5-5 to TRBJ1-2, with D tentatively TRBD1 (5 bases). The germline V gene encodes CDR1 SGHKS and CDR2 YYEKEE (reference sequence). This CDR3 region has 14 residues. CDR3 loop: CASSSQALLWSYTF. The sequenced CDR3 bases are TGTGCCAGCAGCTCACAGGCCTTATTATGGAGC.

This clone occurred many times. The CDR3 loop is CSATPTGHNEKLFF. CDR3 DNA (partial): TGCAGTGCTACGCCAACTGGGCATAATGAAAAA. V gene TRBV20-1 combines with J gene TRBJ1-4; no clear D. Coverage ceases 3 residues before the CDR3 finishes, and the germline J gene fills in the end. CDR1 and CDR2 from the germline V gene are DFQATT and SNEGSKA (reference sequence). Trimming shortened V by 4 bases and J by 4 bases, and 13 bases separated the two germline ends. The CDR3 has 14 residues.

This clone was detected ten times or more. The CDR3 extends 3 residues past the end of the read, so its final part is completed from the germline J gene. This rearrangement joins TRBV19 to TRBJ2-1; D is possibly TRBD1 (5 bases). Trimming removed 4 bases from V and 7 bases from J, with 8 bases in between. CDR3 length: 12 amino acids. Germline CDR1 is LNHDA and CDR2 is SQIVND (reference sequence). The part of the CDR3 DNA that was read is TGTGCCAGTAGTAAACAGGTAAATGAG. Translating it yields CASSKQVNE. The full CDR3 reads CASSKQVNEQFF.

This clone has a count of ten or more. The CDR3 extends 3 residues past the end of the read, so its final part is completed from the germline J gene. V and J are TRBV20-1 and TRBJ1-1; tentative D call: TRBD1 (5 bases). Germline V gene sequence: CDR1 DFQATT, CDR2 SNEGSKA (reference sequence). The CDR3 is 13 residues long. The V and J ends lost 5 bases and 5 bases respectively, with 15 bases between them. CDR3 DNA, as far as it was read: TGCAGTGCTCGGGAGTCAGGGAGAACTGAA. Its translation: CSARESGRTE. The full CDR3 reads CSARESGRTEAFF.

This clone was seen ten or more times. The CDR3 end lies 3 residues beyond the end of the read and is filled in from the germline J gene. The chain combines TRBV7-3 with TRBJ2-7, with D perhaps assigned TRBD1 or TRBD2 (6 bases each). Trimming left V 2 bases short and J 2 bases short, with 13 bases between. CDR3 length: 15 residues. Germline CDR1 SGHTA, CDR2 FQGTGA. The CDR3 region is CASSLVGGGAYEQYF. Partial CDR3 DNA: TGTGCCAGCAGCTTAGTTGGAGGGGGAGCCTACGAG.

This clone was recorded at least ten times. The read falls 3 residues short of the CDR3 end, and the missing part is taken from the germline J gene. The chain carries TRBV2 and TRBJ2-3, with 7 bases that match TRBD1. J lost 0 bases, V lost 7 bases, and 7 bases had no gene match. The CDR3 contains 15 residues. CDR1 and CDR2 from the germline V gene are SNHLY and FYNNEI. This chain's CDR3 is CASTQGDASTDTQYF. The covered CDR3 bases are TGTGCCAGCACCCAGGGGGACGCTAGCACAGATACG.

This clone has more than one count but fewer than ten. The read falls 3 residues short of the CDR3 end, and the missing part is taken from the germline J gene. The V gene is TRBV7-6, the J gene TRBJ2-7, with a weak D call TRBD1 (6 bases). Germline CDR1 and CDR2: SGHVS and FNYEAQ. V lost 1 base and J lost 2, with 12 bases in between. The CDR3 runs 15 residues. CDR3 sequence: CASSLGGRGPYEQYF. The sequenced CDR3 bases are TGTGCCAGCAGCTTAGGGGGCAGGGGCCCCTACGAG.

This clone occurred many times. CDR3 DNA, as far as it was read: TGCAGCGTGGACAGTTCAAGCACAGATACG. As protein: CSVDSSSTDT. The whole CDR3 sequence reads CSVDSSSTDTQYF. The rearrangement links TRBV29-1 to TRBJ2-3; D might be TRBD1 (6 bases). The CDR3 extends 3 residues past the end of the read, so its final part is completed from the germline J gene. With 6 bases removed from V and 0 bases from J, the gap between germline ends came to 10 bases. The CDR3 totals 13 residues. In germline, CDR1 is SQVTM, CDR2 ANQGSEA.

This clone has a count of ten or more. The CDR3 here is CASSLGPRGEKLFF. CDR3 DNA (partial): TGTGCCAGCAGCTTGGGCCCGAGGGGTGAAAAA. This chain joins TRBV5-6 and TRBJ1-4, with a weak D call TRBD1 (5 bases). The missing CDR3 end, 3 residues past where the read stops, is filled in from the germline J gene. The V gene's germline CDR1 is SGHDT and CDR2 YYEEEE. V lost 0 bases and J 7 bases, leaving 10 bases between the germline ends. The CDR3 runs 14 residues. Drawing the rest from reference TRBV5-6 and TRBJ1-4, the complete variable domain is DAGVTQSPTHLIKTRGQQVTLRCSPKSGHDTVSWYQQALGQGPQFIFQYYEEEERQRGNFPDRFSGHQFPNYSSELNVNALLLGDSALYLCASSLGPRGEKLFFGSGTQLSVL.

This clone occurred a few times. Here the CDR3 reads CASSPRGGTDTYTF. The sequenced part of the CDR3 DNA is TGTGCCAGTAGTCCGCGGGGGGGCACAGATACC. The genes are TRBV19 and TRBJ1-2, with D possibly TRBD1 on 6 matching bases. The sequenced fragment ends 3 residues before the CDR3 boundary, so the rest is inferred from the germline J gene. This CDR3 contains 14 residues. The germline gives CDR1 LNHDA, CDR2 SQIVND (reference sequence).

This clone was recorded many times. The read ends 3 residues shy of where the CDR3 ends; the end is completed using the germline J gene. The rearrangement links TRBV30 to TRBJ1-6; 10 bases fit TRBD1. CDR3 length: 14 residues. J gave up 9 bases and V 3 bases, and 5 bases lay outside the gene matches. In germline, CDR1 is GTSNPN, CDR2 SVGIG (reference sequence). CDR3 loop: CAWSTDRGSSPLHF. Incomplete CDR3 DNA: TGTGCCTGGAGCACGGACAGGGGGAGTTCACCC. Looking up the rest from reference TRBV30 and TRBJ1-6 gives the full variable domain: SQTIHQWPATLVQPVGSPLSLECTVEGTSNPNLYWYRQAAGRGLQLLFYSVGIGQISSEVPQNLSASRPQDRQFILSSKKLLLSDSGFYLCAWSTDRGSSPLHFGNGTRLTVT.

This clone was observed many times. The read stops 3 residues short of the end of the CDR3; the missing end is completed from the germline J gene. The chain uses TRBV5-1 and TRBJ2-2; a possible D gene is TRBD2 (6 bases). Germline values: CDR1 SGHRS, CDR2 YFSETQ. Trimming cost V 4 bases and J 2 bases, with 12 bases left between them. The length of the CDR3 is 15 residues. CDR3 region: CASSPIGGNTGELFF. CDR3 DNA, as far as it was read: TGCGCCAGCAGCCCCATCGGGGGAAACACCGGGGAG. The complete variable domain, with remaining parts taken from reference TRBV5-1 and TRBJ2-2, reads KAGVTQTPRYLIKTRGQQVTLSCSPISGHRSVSWYQQTPGQGLQFLFEYFSETQRNKGNFPGRFSGRQFSNSRSEMNVSTLELGDSALYLCASSPIGGNTGELFFGEGSRLTVL.

This clone has a count of ten or more. The observed sequence ends 3 residues before the CDR3 terminus, with the missing tail filled in from the germline J gene. J is TRBJ1-6 and V is TRBV30; 10 positions agree with TRBD1. The CDR3 consists of 15 residues. V was clipped by 0 bases and J by 9 bases; unmatched bases: 5. Germline loops: CDR1 GTSNPN, CDR2 SVGIG (reference sequence). The CDR3 here is CAWSVKGQGGSPLHF. CDR3 DNA (partial): TGTGCCTGGAGTGTAAAAGGACAGGGGGGTTCACCC.

This clone was counted at least ten times. The sequence runs out 3 residues before the end of the CDR3; the remainder is reconstructed from the germline J gene. The rearrangement joins TRBV5-1 to TRBJ2-1; TRBD2 matches at 14 bases. The CDR3 length is 16 residues. Germline CDR1 and CDR2: SGHRS and YFSETQ. The junction had 6 bases not matched to a gene; V was cut back by 2 bases and J by 8 bases. The DNA read from the CDR3 is TGCGCCAGCAGCTTACCGACTAGCGGGGGGGCCTATGAG. Residues: CASSLPTSGGAYE. Given in full, the CDR3 is CASSLPTSGGAYEQFF.

Comments on this clone: From the germline J gene comes the end of the CDR3, since the read stops 3 residues before it. The chain joins TRBV11-2 to TRBJ1-1; 10 nucleotides line up with TRBD1. V was clipped by 5 bases and J by 2 bases; unmatched bases: 5. The CDR3 is made up of 15 amino acids. Germline CDR1 SGHAT, CDR2 FQNNGV. Partial CDR3 DNA: TGTGCCAGCAGCATACGGACAGGGGGTAACACTGAA. Translation gives CASSIRTGGNTE. In full, the CDR3 is CASSIRTGGNTEAFF.

This clone has a count of ten or more. The read terminates 3 residues before the CDR3 end, so the remaining end is supplied by the germline J gene. The V call is TRBV18, the J call TRBJ1-4; the D gene is possibly TRBD1 (5 bases). The CDR3 runs 15 residues. CDR1 KGHSH and CDR2 LQKENI come from the germline V gene. Trimming removed 1 base at V and 5 bases at J, with 11 bases between. The CDR3 sequence: CASSPLGQDNEKLFF. The DNA read from the CDR3 is TGTGCCAGCTCACCACTCGGACAAGACAATGAAAAA.

This clone showed up many times. The read falls 3 residues short of the CDR3 end, and the missing part is taken from the germline J gene. The chain joins TRBV29-1 to TRBJ1-1; possible D gene TRBD1, 5 bases. V was cut by 8 bases and J by 0 bases, with 13 bases left in between. CDR1 is SQVTM, CDR2 ANQGSEA, per germline. The CDR3 totals 13 residues. The CDR3 spells CSSRGLMNTEAFF. The CDR3 DNA, read in part, is TGCAGCTCAAGGGGTTTAATGAACACTGAA.